The rows below give T cell receptor beta chains drawn from one sample of a study of shared clonotypes between healthy human individuals. Generated by immunoSEQ multiplex PCR, the TCRdb table keeps only in-frame clones and is missing some. The data hold under 1,100,000 clones, with 75% to 85% observed a single time. Sequenced material: memory CD4+ T cells from PBMCs. The source of these receptors is a man between 18 and 35 years old in good health. Some clones in this sample may be carry-over from other donors' samples. The CDR3 runs from the conserved cysteine through the conserved F or W. A D gene is named only where the DNA matches it firmly. A clone size is listed for some rows: how often the clone was seen (once, few, many), or a class if it is expanded.

J	D	V	size	DNA	CDR3
TRBJ2-1	TRBD2	TRBV7-3	-	TGTGCCAGCAGCCCAGGCGCGGGAGGTTACAATGAGCAGTTCTTC	CASSPGAGGYNEQFF
TRBJ1-3	-	TRBV7-3	-	TGTGCCAGCAGCTTAGTGGGAGGTGGAAACACCATATATTTT	CASSLVGGGNTIYF
TRBJ1-4	-	TRBV29-1	few	TGCAGCGCTCGGGATCTAGGCGAAAAACTGTTTTTT	CSARDLGEKLFF
TRBJ1-5	-	TRBV7-2	-	TGTGCCAGCAGCTTAGCGCTGGGCCCCGCTCTCAATCAGCCCCAGCATTTT	CASSLALGPALNQPQHF
TRBJ2-2	-	TRBV2	-	TGTGCCACCTCCGTCATCCCGAGCACCGGGGAGCTGTTTTTT	CATSVIPSTGELFF
TRBJ2-3	TRBD2	TRBV7-2	-	TGTGCCAGCAGCTTAGTGGCGGGAGGGGTAGCAGATACGCAGTATTTT	CASSLVAGGVADTQYF
TRBJ1-1	-	TRBV9	once	TGTGCCAGCAGCGCGGGGGTACTGAACACTGAAGCTTTCTTT	CASSAGVLNTEAFF
TRBJ2-7	TRBD2	TRBV6-5	-	TGTGCCAGCAGTTACGAGCGGGGAGGCTACGAGCAGTACTTC	CASSYERGGYEQYF
TRBJ2-5	TRBD1	TRBV9	-	TGTGCCAGCAGCCAAGGGACAGTCCAAGAGACCCAGTACTTC	CASSQGTVQETQYF
TRBJ1-2	-	TRBV29-1	few	TGCAGCGTCCAAGGACAGTCCCATGGCTACACCTTC	CSVQGQSHGYTF
TRBJ2-3	-	TRBV19	-	TGTGCCAGTAGTATAGGTGGCGGGAGCACAGATACGCAGTATTTT	CASSIGGGSTDTQYF
TRBJ2-3	-	TRBV11-2	few	TGTGCCAGCAGCTTAGATGAAGATACGCAGTATTTT	CASSLDEDTQYF
TRBJ1-3	-	TRBV6-5	-	TGTGCCAGCAGTTACGGGGGGACCTCTGGAAACACCATATATTTT	CASSYGGTSGNTIYF
TRBJ2-7	TRBD2	TRBV28	-	TGTGCCAGCAGAACCGGGACTAGCTTCTACGAGCAGTACTTC	CASRTGTSFYEQYF
TRBJ1-1	-	TRBV18	-	TGTGCCAGCTCATTTGCTGTGGTTGCGGAAGCTTTCTTT	CASSFAVVAEAFF
TRBJ2-5	TRBD2	TRBV28	-	TGTGCCAGCAGTGATACTAGCGGACCCCGGGAGACCCAGTACTTC	CASSDTSGPRETQYF
TRBJ1-1	TRBD1	TRBV18	-	TGTGCCAGCTCACCACCTTCAGGGGGATTGGGCAGGCGGAACACTGAAGCTTTCTTT	CASSPPSGGLGRRNTEAFF
TRBJ1-2	-	TRBV18	-	TGTGCCAGCTCACCCCGCGCTAGCTTGCGAACCGGGTCAGAAAACCATGGCAACTATGGCTACACCTTC	CASSPRASLRTGSENHGNYGYTF
TRBJ2-3	-	TRBV13	-	TGTGCCAGCAGCTTAGGGGACAGAATCACAGATACGCAGTATTTT	CASSLGDRITDTQYF
TRBJ2-3	-	TRBV30	once	TGTGCCTGGAGTGTCCGGGCAGCCACAGATACGCAGTATTTT	CAWSVRAATDTQYF
TRBJ2-1	TRBD1	TRBV19	-	TGTGCCAGTAACTTCCCACAGGGGGGCAATGAGCAGTTCTTC	CASNFPQGGNEQFF
TRBJ1-4	-	TRBV2	many	TGTGCCAGCTGTTCCCGTGTCGGGGTCCGGGAAAAACTGTTTTTT	CASCSRVGVREKLFF
TRBJ1-5	-	TRBV5-1	few	TGCGCCAGCAGGACGGACAGCACAACACAGCCCCAGCATTTT	CASRTDSTTQPQHF
TRBJ2-2	-	TRBV30	-	TGTGCCTGGAGTGACTGGAACACCGGGGAGCTGTTTTTT	CAWSDWNTGELFF